This TCR beta chain is from a study of T cell responses to AZD1222 COVID-19 vaccine. Here immunoSEQ multiplex PCR was the method, and the copy in TCRdb shows in-frame clones only, minus some. The sample includes about 120,000 clones, less than 95% of them seen just once. Germline CDR1 SQVTM, CDR2 ANQGSEA. The CDR3 consists of 14 residues. Trimming removed 1 base from V and 4 bases from J, with 8 bases in between. Sample: peripheral blood, taken on day 0 of AZD1222 vaccination. The receptor was isolated from an adult in good health. The chain carries TRBV29-1 and TRBJ2-6; the D gene is possibly TRBD1 (6 bases). CDR3 protein: CSVEGGLGANVLTF. The DNA of the CDR3 is TGCAGCGTTGAAGGGGGGCTCGGGGCCAACGTCCTGACTTTC.